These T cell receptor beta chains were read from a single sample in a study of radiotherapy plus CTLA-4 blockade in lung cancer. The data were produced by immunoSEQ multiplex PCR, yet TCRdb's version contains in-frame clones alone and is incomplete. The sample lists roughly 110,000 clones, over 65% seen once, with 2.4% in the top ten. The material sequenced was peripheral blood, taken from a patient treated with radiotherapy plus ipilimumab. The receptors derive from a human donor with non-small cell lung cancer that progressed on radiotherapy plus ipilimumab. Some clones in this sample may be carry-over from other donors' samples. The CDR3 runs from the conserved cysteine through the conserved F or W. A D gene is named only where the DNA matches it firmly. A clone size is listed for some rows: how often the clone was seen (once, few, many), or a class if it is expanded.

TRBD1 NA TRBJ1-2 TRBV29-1 CSVEEGQGSYYGYTF TGCAGCGTTGAAGAAGGACAGGGATCTTACTATGGCTACACCTTC
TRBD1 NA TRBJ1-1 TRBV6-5 CASSKQGLNTEAFF TGTGCCAGCAGTAAACAGGGGTTGAACACTGAAGCTTTCTTT
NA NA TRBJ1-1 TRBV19 CASTIVGGLNTEAFF TGTGCCAGTACCATAGTGGGGGGTTTGAACACTGAAGCTTTCTTT
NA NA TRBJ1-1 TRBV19 CASSMGGSATEAFF TGTGCCAGTAGTATGGGGGGGAGTGCCACTGAAGCTTTCTTT
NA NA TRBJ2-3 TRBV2 CASRPTPGLGFTDTQYF TGTGCCAGCAGGCCAACCCCGGGGCTCGGATTCACAGATACGCAGTATTTT
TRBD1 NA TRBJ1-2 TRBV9 CASSDTDRGANYGYTF TGTGCCAGCAGCGATACCGACAGGGGTGCTAACTATGGCTACACCTTC
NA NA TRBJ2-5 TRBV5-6 CASSVLQSPETQYF TGTGCCAGCAGCGTGCTTCAGTCCCCAGAGACCCAGTACTTC
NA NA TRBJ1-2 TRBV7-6 CASSSDPTNYGYTF TGTGCCAGCAGCTCGGATCCCACTAACTATGGCTACACCTTC
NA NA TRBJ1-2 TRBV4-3 CASSHETGSEYGYTF TGCGCCAGCAGCCATGAAACCGGGAGTGAGTATGGCTACACCTTC
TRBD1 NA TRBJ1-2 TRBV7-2 CASSLGQVANYGYTF TGTGCCAGCAGCTTGGGACAGGTAGCTAACTATGGCTACACCTTC
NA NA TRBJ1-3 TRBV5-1 CASSFGSTGNTIYF TGCGCCAGCAGCTTTGGCAGTACTGGAAACACCATATATTTT
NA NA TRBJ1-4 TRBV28 CASSLEGGNEKLFF TGTGCCAGCAGTTTAGAGGGGGGTAATGAAAAACTGTTTTTT
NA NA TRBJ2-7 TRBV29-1 CSVATGGGHYEQYF TGCAGCGTTGCCACAGGGGGGGGGCACTACGAGCAGTACTTC
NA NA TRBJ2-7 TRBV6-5 CATLITGSYEQYF TGTGCCACCCTAATAACAGGTTCCTACGAGCAGTACTTC
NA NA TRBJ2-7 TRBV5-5 CASSLAWSDPYEQYF TGTGCCAGCAGCTTGGCCTGGTCAGATCCCTACGAGCAGTACTTC
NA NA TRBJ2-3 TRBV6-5 CASSLPGREADTQYF TGTGCCAGCAGTCTACCGGGACGAGAGGCAGATACGCAGTATTTT
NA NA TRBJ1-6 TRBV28 CASSPGDSPLHF TGTGCCAGCTCCCCAGGGGACTCACCCCTCCACTTT
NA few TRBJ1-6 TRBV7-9 CASSSWDTWGNSPLHF TGTGCCAGCAGCTCATGGGACACCTGGGGAAATTCACCCCTCCACTTT
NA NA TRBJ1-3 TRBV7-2 CASSLQTYRFSGNTIYF TGTGCCAGCAGCCTTCAAACTTACAGATTCTCTGGAAACACCATATATTTT
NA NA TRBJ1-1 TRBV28 CAARSVNTEAFF TGTGCCGCTCGCTCGGTGAACACTGAAGCTTTCTTT
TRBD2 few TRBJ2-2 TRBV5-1 CASSFGTTYTGELFF TGCGCCAGCAGCTTCGGGACTACCTACACCGGGGAGCTGTTTTTT
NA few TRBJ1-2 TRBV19 CASSITTSGVAGYTF TGTGCCAGTAGTATTACTACCTCGGGGGTTGCTGGCTACACCTTC
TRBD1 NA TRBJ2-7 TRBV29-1 CSALGDRTIEQYF TGCAGCGCCCTCGGGGACAGGACGATCGAGCAGTACTTC
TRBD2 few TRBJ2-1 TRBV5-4 CASSLGVALAVYNEQFF TGTGCCAGCAGCTTGGGAGTCGCACTAGCGGTTTACAATGAGCAGTTCTTC
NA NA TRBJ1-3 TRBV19 CASTTPWTDSGNTIYF TGTGCCAGTACAACCCCCTGGACGGATTCTGGAAACACCATATATTTT
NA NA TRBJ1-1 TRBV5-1 CASSLSRPNTEAFF TGCGCCAGCAGCTTGAGCAGACCTAACACTGAAGCTTTCTTT
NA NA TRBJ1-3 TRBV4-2 CASSERSLSGNTIYF TGTGCCAGCAGCGAAAGGAGCCTCTCTGGAAACACCATATATTTT
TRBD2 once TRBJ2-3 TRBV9 CASSVGLAGGTTDTQYF TGTGCCAGCAGCGTAGGACTAGCGGGGGGTACCACAGATACGCAGTATTTT
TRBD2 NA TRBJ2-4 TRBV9 CASSVDGGSDIQYF TGTGCCAGCAGCGTAGACGGGGGGAGTGACATTCAGTACTTC
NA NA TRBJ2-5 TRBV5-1 CASSLGSALQETQYF TGCGCCAGCAGCTTAGGCTCTGCGCTACAAGAGACCCAGTACTTC
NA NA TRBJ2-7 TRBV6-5 CASSLKINTYEQYF TGTGCCAGCAGCCTAAAGATTAATACCTACGAGCAGTACTTC
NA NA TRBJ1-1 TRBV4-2 CASSQEPLNTEAFF TGTGCCAGCAGCCAAGAGCCTCTCAATACTGAAGCTTTCTTT
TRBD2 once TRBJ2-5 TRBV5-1 CASSLRSGGARETQYF TGCGCCAGCAGCTTGAGGAGCGGGGGGGCCAGGGAGACCCAGTACTTC
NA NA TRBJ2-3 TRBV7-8 CASSLLEGADTQYF TGTGCCAGCAGCCTCTTAGAGGGTGCAGATACGCAGTATTTT
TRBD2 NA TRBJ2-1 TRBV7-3 CASSPKGELSGGGSYNEQFF TGTGCCAGCAGCCCGAAGGGTGAACTTAGCGGGGGTGGTTCCTACAATGAGCAGTTCTTC
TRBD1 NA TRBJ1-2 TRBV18 CASSPGQGNYGYTF TGTGCCAGCTCACCCGGACAGGGGAACTATGGCTACACCTTC
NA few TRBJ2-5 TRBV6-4 CASSDSPWGTQYF TGTGCCAGCAGTGACTCCCCCTGGGGGACCCAGTACTTC
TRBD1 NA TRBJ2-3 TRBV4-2 CASSQQDRTDTQYF TGTGCCAGCAGCCAACAGGACAGGACAGATACGCAGTATTTT
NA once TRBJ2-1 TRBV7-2 CASSLTMSSYNEQFF TGTGCCAGCAGCTTAACGATGAGCTCCTACAATGAGCAGTTCTTC
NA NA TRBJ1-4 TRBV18 CASSPIGQGYEKLFF TGTGCCAGCTCACCGATCGGGCAGGGTTATGAAAAACTGTTTTTT
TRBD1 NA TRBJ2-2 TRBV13 CASSDQGANGELFF TGTGCCAGCAGCGACCAGGGGGCGAACGGGGAGCTGTTTTTT
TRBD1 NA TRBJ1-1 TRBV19 CASSIPAGTGRTEAFF TGTGCCAGTAGTATCCCGGCGGGGACAGGGCGCACTGAAGCTTTCTTT
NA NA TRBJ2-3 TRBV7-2 CASRPGRGRSTDTQYF TGTGCCAGCAGGCCGGGACGGGGACGGAGCACAGATACGCAGTATTTT
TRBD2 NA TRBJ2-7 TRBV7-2 CASSLVGLAGAYEQYF TGTGCCAGCAGCTTAGTGGGACTAGCGGGGGCCTACGAGCAGTACTTC
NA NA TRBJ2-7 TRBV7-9 CASSLILYEQYF TGTGCCAGCAGCTTAATCCTATACGAGCAGTACTTC
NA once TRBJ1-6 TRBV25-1 CASRLSGSNSPLHF TGTGCCAGCCGTCTTTCCGGGTCTAATTCACCCCTCCACTTT
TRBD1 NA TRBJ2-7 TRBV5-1 CASSLAPTGRYEQYF TGCGCCAGCAGCCTGGCCCCGACAGGGCGCTACGAGCAGTACTTC
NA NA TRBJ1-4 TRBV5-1 CASSKVTNEKLFF TGCGCCAGCAGCAAGGTCACTAATGAAAAACTGTTTTTT
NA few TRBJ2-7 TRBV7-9 CASSLLDWDEQYF TGTGCCAGCAGCCTACTAGATTGGGACGAGCAGTACTTC
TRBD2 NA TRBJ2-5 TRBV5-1 CASSPGTSGAQETQYF TGCGCCAGCAGCCCTGGGACTAGCGGGGCTCAAGAGACCCAGTACTTC
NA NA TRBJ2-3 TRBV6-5 CASSYAGRPDTQYF TGTGCCAGCAGTTACGCGGGCCGTCCAGATACGCAGTATTTT
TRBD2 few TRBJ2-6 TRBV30 CAWTRAGISSGANVLTF TGTGCCTGGACCCGAGCGGGGATTAGCTCTGGGGCCAACGTCCTGACTTTC
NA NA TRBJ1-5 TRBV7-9 CASSFLTGYNQPQHF TGTGCCAGCAGCTTTCTAACCGGGTACAATCAGCCCCAGCATTTT
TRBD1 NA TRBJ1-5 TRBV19 CASRDRGGQPQHF TGTGCCAGTAGGGACAGGGGGGGTCAGCCCCAGCATTTT
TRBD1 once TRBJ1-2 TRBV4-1 CASSHIDRAGYTF TGCGCCAGCAGCCATATTGACAGGGCTGGCTACACCTTC